These 32 T cell receptor beta chains share one sample of origin, sequenced in a study of T cells in Graves' hyperthyroidism and ophthalmopathy. The investigators amplified TCR beta CDR3 regions from RNA transcripts. The primer set for the first-round RT-PCR of the TCR CDR3 was HTBI. MiXCR, applied by TCRdb to the multiplex PCR reads, yields one record per CDR3 protein. This sample has some 350,000 distinct CDR3 sequences, with around 14% found just once. The specimen was blood. Receptors were obtained from a woman between 18 and 30 years old with Graves' hyperthyroidism that later progressed to Graves' ophthalmopathy.

This chain connects TRBV7-2 to TRBJ2-1; 12 nucleotides agree with TRBD2. CDR1 SGHTA and CDR2 FQGNSA come from the germline V gene. The CDR3 sequence is 15 residues long. V was pared by 10 bases and J by 5 bases, with 9 bases of the junction left unmatched. CDR3 DNA sequence: TGTGCCACCACCCACGGACTAGCGGGGAACAATGAGCAGTTCTTC. Its protein is CATTHGLAGNNEQFF.

J is TRBJ2-3 and V is TRBV11-3; 7 bases align to TRBD2. Germline V gives CDR1 SGHNT, CDR2 YENEEA. Germline trimming cut 7 bases from V and 4 bases from J; bases unmatched to any gene: 8. The CDR3 loop spans 14 amino acids. The CDR3 sequence: CASKGSAGADTQYF. CDR3 nucleotide sequence: TGTGCCAGCAAGGGGTCGGCGGGGGCAGATACGCAGTATTTT.

The rearrangement joins TRBV3-1 to TRBJ1-2, with D uncertain. The CDR3 loop spans 14 amino acids. Germline V gene lookup returns CDR1 LGHDT and CDR2 YNNKEL (reference sequence). Trimming shortened V by 3 bases and J by 4 bases, and 12 bases separated the two germline ends. This CDR3 is CASSHQRAPYGYTF. DNA for the CDR3: TGTGCCAGCAGCCACCAACGGGCTCCCTATGGCTACACCTTC.

This clonotype was found many times. The rearrangement uses TRBV7-8 and TRBJ2-7; the D gene is possibly TRBD1 (6 bases). V was clipped by 2 bases and J by 3 bases, with 14 bases between them. The germline V gene has CDR1 SGHVS and CDR2 FQNEAQ. There are 15 residues in the CDR3. The CDR3 sequence is CASSLTDRSNYEQYF. The CDR3 DNA is TGTGCCAGCAGCTTAACAGACAGGTCAAACTACGAGCAGTACTTC.

V usage is TRBV24-1 and J usage is TRBJ2-5; 9 bases align to TRBD2. With 3 bases clipped from V and 0 bases from J, the junction kept 13 bases outside the gene matches. The CDR3 runs to 19 residues. The germline CDR1 and CDR2 sequences are KGHDR and SFDVKD. CDR3 protein: CATSDSKLAGRLYQETQYF. In nucleotides, the CDR3 is TGTGCCACCAGTGATAGCAAACTAGCGGGCCGTTTGTACCAAGAGACCCAGTACTTC.

This clonotype came up many times. This chain uses TRBV14 with TRBJ2-3; D is ambiguous. V lost 0 bases and J 0 bases, leaving 7 bases between the germline ends. The CDR3 is 15 amino acids. In germline, CDR1 is SGHDN, CDR2 FVKESK. The CDR3 is CASSQDMTSTDTQYF. The CDR3 DNA sequence: TGTGCCAGCAGCCAAGATATGACTAGCACAGATACGCAGTATTTT.

The sample holds a few counts of this clonotype. J is TRBJ1-5 and V is TRBV6-2 or TRBV6-3, with 7 bases matching TRBD1. Germline lookup yields CDR1 MNHEY and CDR2 SVGEGT. The ends lost 6 bases at V and 5 bases at J; junction bases unmatched: 7. This CDR3 comprises 14 residues. CDR3 in amino acids: CASRLPQGDQPQHF. DNA for the CDR3: TGTGCCAGCAGACTTCCTCAGGGGGATCAGCCCCAGCATTTT.

This clonotype was seen at least ten times. The gene calls are TRBV5-1 and TRBJ1-1; no definite D call. CDR3 size: 16 residues. Looked up from germline, CDR1 is SGHRS and CDR2 is YFSETQ. Trimming removed 0 bases from V and 5 bases from J, with 17 bases in between. In DNA, the CDR3 is TGCGCCAGCAGCTTGGCCTTAGGAAGGGATAGAACTGAAGCTTTCTTT. Translation gives CASSLALGRDRTEAFF.

The sample holds many counts of this clonotype. The V and J genes are TRBV3-1 and TRBJ2-7; D is possibly TRBD2 (5 bases). This CDR3 is built from 17 residues. Germline CDR1 is LGHDT and CDR2 is YNNKEL (reference sequence). The V gene lost 5 bases and the J gene lost 3 bases, with 23 bases spanning the gap. CDR3 nucleotides: TGTGCCAGCAGCAACCTAGAGTGGGCTAGCAAGATCTACGAGCAGTACTTC. Its translation: CASSNLEWASKIYEQYF.

The gene calls are TRBV6-2 or TRBV6-3 and TRBJ2-2, with TRBD2 matching over 9 bases. Germline assignment: CDR1 MNHEY and CDR2 SVGEGT. Losses at the gene ends were 2 bases for V and 1 base for J; bases not matched to a gene: 14. The CDR3 is 20 amino acids. The CDR3 region has the DNA TGTGCCAGCAGTTACCCAATTTCACAACTAGCGGGTATGAACACCGGGGAGCTGTTTTTT. Residues: CASSYPISQLAGMNTGELFF.

A few counts support this clonotype. This chain uses TRBV9 with TRBJ2-6, with 9 bases that match TRBD2. Germline V lookup: CDR1 SGDLS, CDR2 YYNGEE. The CDR3 totals 19 residues. The ends lost 3 bases at V and 2 bases at J; junction bases unmatched: 12. The CDR3 region has the DNA TGTGCCAGCAGCGGCAGGGCCCTCGCGGGAGGGGCTGGGGCCAACGTCCTGACTTTC. Translated, it gives CASSGRALAGGAGANVLTF.

This clonotype appeared many times. The chain joins TRBV28 to TRBJ2-1; 11 bases align to TRBD2. This CDR3 is 17 amino acids long. J gave up 2 bases and V 1 base, and 4 bases lay outside the gene matches. The germline CDR1 and CDR2 sequences are MDHEN and SYDVKM. This chain's CDR3 is CASSLSTSGSTYNEQFF. The CDR3, as DNA: TGTGCCAGCAGTTTATCTACTAGCGGGAGTACCTACAATGAGCAGTTCTTC.

This clonotype was found a few times. The chain couples TRBV20-1 to TRBJ2-2, with TRBD2 identical over 10 bases. The CDR3 is made up of 16 amino acids. J was trimmed by 6 bases and V by 5 bases; bases with no gene match: 12. CDR1 is DFQATT, CDR2 SNEGSKA, per germline (reference sequence). Here the CDR3 DNA reads TGCAGTGCTCTACCCCCCGGTAGCGGGAGGCCCGGGGAGCTGTTTTTT. Its protein is CSALPPGSGRPGELFF.

This clonotype was picked up a small number of times. This chain uses TRBV7-9 with TRBJ1-6; 8 nucleotides align to TRBD1. The trim removed 0 bases at V and 6 bases at J, leaving 4 bases unmatched. Germline V CDR1 and CDR2: SEHNR, FQNEAQ (reference sequence). The CDR3 has 16 amino acids. The CDR3 reads CASSLAQGAVNSPLHF. The DNA for the CDR3 is TGTGCCAGCAGCTTAGCCCAGGGGGCGGTTAATTCACCCCTCCACTTT. The variable domain in full, with the rest retrieved from reference TRBV7-9 and TRBJ1-6, is DTGVSQNPRHKITKRGQNVTFRCDPISEHNRLYWYRQTLGQGPEFLTYFQNEAQLEKSRLLSDRFSAERPKGSFSTLEIQRTEQGDSAMYLCASSLAQGAVNSPLHFGNGTRLTVT.

V is TRBV7-9 and J is TRBJ2-5; maybe TRBD2 (5 bases). The CDR3 runs 16 residues. Trimming took 5 bases from V and 1 from J, leaving 17 bases between them. The germline V gene encodes CDR1 SEHNR and CDR2 FQNEAQ (reference sequence). This chain's CDR3 is CASSPSPRLSQETQYF. The CDR3 coding sequence is TGTGCCAGCAGCCCCTCCCCCAGACTATCCCAAGAGACCCAGTACTTC.

The V call is TRBV4-1, the J call TRBJ2-1; no clear D gene. V gave up 5 bases and J gave up 6 bases, with 23 bases separating them. CDR3 length: 17 residues. CDR1 and CDR2 (germline): MGHRA, YSYEKL. CDR3 loop: CASSTLLSSGSTNEQFF. The CDR3 DNA sequence: TGCGCCAGCAGCACCTTACTCAGTTCGGGCTCTACCAATGAGCAGTTCTTC.

This clonotype was counted ten times or more. This rearrangement joins TRBV6-1 to TRBJ1-1; D remains unclear. V was shortened by 4 bases and J by 5 bases, with 11 bases between the two germline ends. Germline lookup yields CDR1 MNHNS and CDR2 SASEGT. The CDR3 runs to 13 residues. This CDR3 is CASSVGEGTEAFF. CDR3 DNA sequence: TGTGCCAGCAGTGTAGGTGAGGGAACTGAAGCTTTCTTT.

This clonotype was seen at least ten times. The chain has TRBV5-1 and TRBJ2-7, with 12 bases fitting TRBD2. V shed 3 bases and J 2 bases; nucleotides not matched to a gene: 6. CDR1 is SGHRS, CDR2 YFSETQ, per germline. This CDR3 comprises 16 residues. For the CDR3, the DNA is TGCGCCAGCAGCTCACAACTAGCGGGGGGCACCTACGAGCAGTACTTC. It encodes CASSSQLAGGTYEQYF.

The chain uses TRBV20-1 and TRBJ1-6; 7 bases align to TRBD1. Germline CDR1 reads DFQATT; CDR2 reads SNEGSKA (reference sequence). The CDR3 runs to 14 residues. The junction had 9 bases not matched to a gene; V was cut back by 6 bases and J by 7 bases. CDR3 protein: CSAEVTGRNSPLHF. The CDR3 nucleotides are TGCAGTGCAGAAGTGACAGGGAGGAATTCACCCCTCCACTTT.

This clonotype was seen ten or more times. This rearrangement joins TRBV3-1 to TRBJ2-1; D is uncertain. Germline lookup yields CDR1 LGHDT and CDR2 YNNKEL (reference sequence). The CDR3 length is 13 residues. The ends were cut back, 4 bases at V and 7 bases at J, with 11 bases in the middle. The CDR3 nucleotides read TGTGCCAGCAGCCCGGTACCAAGAAATGAGCAGTTCTTC. Its protein product is CASSPVPRNEQFF.

This clonotype was picked up many times. The chain uses TRBV28 and TRBJ2-7, with TRBD1 identical over 9 bases. J lost 2 bases, V lost 6 bases, and 8 bases had no gene match. The germline CDR1 and CDR2 sequences are MDHEN and SYDVKM. The CDR3 is made up of 15 amino acids. CDR3 protein: CASSIPGTGTYEQYF. CDR3 nucleotide sequence: TGTGCCAGCAGCATCCCCGGGACAGGGACCTACGAGCAGTACTTC.

This clonotype appeared a few times. This chain uses TRBV12-5 with TRBJ2-1, with TRBD2 matching over 13 bases. Trimming removed 5 bases from V and 7 bases from J; junction bases left unmatched: 8. The CDR3 sequence is 16 residues long. Germline CDR1 reads LGHNT; CDR2 reads FRNRAP. CDR3 DNA sequence: TGTGCTAGTGGTCTCCGGACTAGCGGGAGTGTTAATGAGCAGTTCTTC. It yields the protein CASGLRTSGSVNEQFF. Drawing the rest from reference TRBV12-5 and TRBJ2-1, the complete variable domain is DARVTQTPRHKVTEMGQEVTMRCQPILGHNTVFWYRQTMMQGLELLAYFRNRAPLDDSGMPKDRFSAEMPDATLATLKIQPSEPRDSAVYFCASGLRTSGSVNEQFFGPGTRLTVL.

This clonotype has just a few counts. This chain links TRBV6-5 with TRBJ1-5; D uncertain. CDR3 size: 15 residues. V lost 4 bases, J lost 1 base, and 11 bases lay in between. The germline gives CDR1 MNHEY, CDR2 SVGAGI. The CDR3 DNA sequence: TGTGCCAGCAGTTTACTAGGGAGCAGCAATCAGCCCCAGCATTTT. Translated, it gives CASSLLGSSNQPQHF.

Many counts were recorded for this clonotype. This sequence joins TRBV7-2 and TRBJ2-2, with 9 bases identical to TRBD2. The CDR3 is made up of 15 amino acids. J was trimmed by 5 bases and V by 3 bases; bases with no gene match: 4. The germline V gene encodes CDR1 SGHTA and CDR2 FQGNSA. The CDR3 sequence: CASSFSSGRTGELFF. In DNA, the CDR3 is TGTGCCAGCAGCTTCTCCAGCGGGAGGACCGGGGAGCTGTTTTTT. Full variable domain (rest looked up from reference TRBV7-2 and TRBJ2-2): GAGVSQSPSNKVTEKGKDVELRCDPISGHTALYWYRQSLGQGLEFLIYFQGNSAPDKSGLPSDRFSAERTGGSVSTLTIQRTQQEDSAVYLCASSFSSGRTGELFFGEGSRLTVL.

In this sample, this clonotype turned up many times. V gene TRBV20-1 combines with J gene TRBJ2-2; possibly TRBD1 or TRBD2 for D (5 bases each). From germline, CDR1 is DFQATT and CDR2 SNEGSKA (reference sequence). The V gene lost 1 base and the J gene lost 1 base, with 7 bases spanning the gap. The CDR3 is 14 amino acids. CDR3 loop: CSARGDQNTGELFF. The CDR3 DNA sequence: TGCAGTGCTAGAGGGGACCAGAACACCGGGGAGCTGTTTTTT.

This clonotype was seen repeatedly, ten times or more. The chain uses TRBV30 and TRBJ2-7; 9 nucleotides line up with TRBD1. V shed 4 bases, J shed 2 bases, and the junction held 6 bases outside the gene matches. The CDR3 length is 14 residues. Germline-derived CDR1 and CDR2 are GTSNPN and SVGIG (reference sequence). As DNA, the CDR3 is TGTGCCTGGACCCCCCGGGACAGGGCCTACGAGCAGTACTTC. Protein: CAWTPRDRAYEQYF.

J is TRBJ2-7 and V is TRBV14, with unresolved D. V was cut by 1 base and J by 6 bases, with 10 bases left in between. CDR1 and CDR2 from the germline V gene are SGHDN and FVKESK. The CDR3 has 13 residues. The CDR3 region has the DNA TGTGCCAGCAGCCAAGGGGCCGTGGGCGAGCAGTACTTC. Its translation: CASSQGAVGEQYF.

This clonotype was found many times. The J gene is TRBJ1-1, the V gene TRBV3-1, with D possibly matching TRBD1 (5 bases). Germline-derived CDR1 and CDR2 are LGHDT and YNNKEL (reference sequence). The CDR3 extends over 12 amino acids. The V end lost 5 bases, the J end lost 11 bases, and 15 bases lay between the germline ends. The CDR3 spells CASSSGLRRAFF. As DNA, the CDR3 is TGTGCCAGCAGCTCGGGGCTTCGCAGGGCTTTCTTT.

This clonotype came up many times. J is TRBJ2-1 and V is TRBV7-2; no clear D gene. The V gene lost 2 bases and the J gene lost 0 bases, with 14 bases spanning the gap. The CDR3 length is 17 residues. The germline gives CDR1 SGHTA, CDR2 FQGNSA. The CDR3 sequence: CASSLTLGPNSYNEQFF. In DNA form, the CDR3 reads TGTGCCAGCAGCTTAACCCTCGGACCTAACTCCTACAATGAGCAGTTCTTC.

There are many counts of this clonotype. The V and J genes are TRBV20-1 and TRBJ2-5, with a weak D call TRBD2 (6 bases). Trimming took 0 bases from V and 5 from J, leaving 16 bases between them. CDR1 is DFQATT and CDR2 is SNEGSKA in the germline V gene (reference sequence). This CDR3 contains 15 residues. Here the CDR3 reads CSARDLYASAETQYF. The CDR3 DNA follows: TGCAGTGCTAGAGATCTGTATGCTAGCGCTGAGACCCAGTACTTC.

This clonotype was detected ten times or more. The chain links TRBV12-3 or TRBV12-4 to TRBJ2-2, with no clear D. CDR3 size: 12 residues. With 8 bases removed from V and 2 bases from J, the gap between germline ends came to 6 bases. The CDR3: CASGYNTGELFF. DNA of the CDR3: TGTGCCAGCGGTTACAACACCGGGGAGCTGTTTTTT.

This clonotype was counted ten times or more. The gene calls are TRBV13 and TRBJ2-1; tentative D call: TRBD2 (6 bases). Germline V gene data show CDR1 as PRHDT and CDR2 as FYEKMQ (reference sequence). The CDR3 is 15 residues long. Trimming took off 4 bases at V and 0 bases at J, with 10 bases between the two ends. The CDR3 loop reads CASSSGLHSYNEQFF. CDR3 nucleotides: TGTGCCAGCAGCTCGGGACTCCACTCCTACAATGAGCAGTTCTTC.